This TCR beta chain was obtained from a study of shared clonotypes between healthy human individuals. Across the study: Aged between 18 and 49, the donors were a couple of women and a few men.

Both subsets, CD45RA+ naive and CD45RA-negative memory, were split from the CD4+ cells. This CDR3 has 14 residues. V lost 5 bases and J lost 2, with 10 bases in between. The germline CDR1 and CDR2 sequences are LNHDA and SQIVND (reference sequence). Here immunoSEQ multiplex PCR was the method, and the copy in TCRdb shows in-frame clones only, minus some. The data hold some 2,400,000 clones, with about 94% observed a single time. The TCR sequence derives from a man in his late teens or twenties in good health. V and J are TRBV19 and TRBJ1-5; D is perhaps TRBD1 (6 bases). The sequencing input was naive CD4+ T cells sorted from blood. Subset indicated: CD45RA+ positively selected. This chain's CDR3 is CASSWTVGNQPQHF. CDR3 bases: TGTGCCAGTAGTTGGACAGTAGGCAATCAGCCCCAGCATTTT.